This T cell receptor (beta chain) was retrieved from a study of CD8 T cells in ankylosing spondylitis. Libraries for TCR beta were made by quantitative 5'-RACE with molecular barcodes. From the 5' RACE reads, TCRdb called clonotypes with MiXCR, one entry per CDR3 protein. The sample gives roughly 370,000 distinct CDR3 sequences, 20% to 25% of which show up once; approximately 16% is in the top ten. In regard to this clonotype: Its antigen is unidentified.

Study-level points and caveats: A motif in TCR beta, a set of eight or nine highly homologous variants, appeared characteristic of ankylosing spondylitis blood.

This CDR3 is built from 14 residues. The ends were cut back, 6 bases at V and 0 bases at J, with 12 bases in the middle. Per germline, CDR1 DFQATT and CDR2 SNEGSKA (reference sequence). The TCR was taken from a male donor with ankylosing spondylitis. The rearrangement joins TRBV20-1 to TRBJ2-1, with D perhaps TRBD2 (6 bases). The sequencing input was blood, either unsorted or a sorted T cell fraction (not recorded which). The CDR3 here is CSAPISGSYNEQFF. Written as DNA, the CDR3 is TGCAGTGCCCCCATTAGCGGCTCCTACAATGAGCAGTTCTTC.